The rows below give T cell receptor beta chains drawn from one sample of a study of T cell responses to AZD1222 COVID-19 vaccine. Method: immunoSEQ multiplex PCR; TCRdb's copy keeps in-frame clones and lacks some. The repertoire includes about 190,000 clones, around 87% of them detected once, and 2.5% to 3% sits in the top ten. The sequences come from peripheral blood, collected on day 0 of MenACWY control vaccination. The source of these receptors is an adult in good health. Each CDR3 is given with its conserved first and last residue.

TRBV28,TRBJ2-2,CASPGGGKNTGELFF
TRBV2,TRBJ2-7,CASRGVAGGFEQYF
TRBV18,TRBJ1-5,CASSPRGGANQPQHF
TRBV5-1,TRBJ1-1,CASSLLDGPSSEAFF
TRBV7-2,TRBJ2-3,CASSLVLAGGPNTDTQYF
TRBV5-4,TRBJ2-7,CASSQSSYEQYF
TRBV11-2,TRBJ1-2,CASSRDRGGGYTF
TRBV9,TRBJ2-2,CASSFTQGSTGELFF
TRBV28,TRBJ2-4,CASTDSRSGRELWYF
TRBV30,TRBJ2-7,CAWKGTGLGEQYF
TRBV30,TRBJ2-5,CAWKWDFQETQYF
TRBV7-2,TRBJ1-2,CASSYQGARGYGYTF
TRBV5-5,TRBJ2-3,CASSLEEGTDTQYF
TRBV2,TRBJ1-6,CASTGGYNSPLHF
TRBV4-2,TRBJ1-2,CASSQGSGRGYTF
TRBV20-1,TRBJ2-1,CSPGENEQFF
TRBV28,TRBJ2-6,CASSYAGGPGANVLTF
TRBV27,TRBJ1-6,CASSSEGASLSSPLHF
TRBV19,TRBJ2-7,CASSSRQASYEQYF
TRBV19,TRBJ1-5,CASSNQGASRNQPQHF
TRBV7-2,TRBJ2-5,CASSLSGRFQETQYF
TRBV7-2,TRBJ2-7,CASSTGLAGYEQYF
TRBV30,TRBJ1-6,CAWSVQGNSPLHF
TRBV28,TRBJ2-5,CASSPRTGGNIGQETQYF
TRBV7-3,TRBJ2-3,CASSLTFRTSGTTDTQYF
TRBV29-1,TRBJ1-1,CSVVQGFGSTEAFF
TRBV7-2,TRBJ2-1,CASSLISSNEQFF
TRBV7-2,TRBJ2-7,CASSLRENDLYEQYF
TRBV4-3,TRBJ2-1,CASSQDPTSREQFF
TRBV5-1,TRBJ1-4,CASKRDTSNEKLFF
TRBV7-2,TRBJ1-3,CASSLVATGNTIYF
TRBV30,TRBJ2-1,CAWSVFQSSYNEQFF
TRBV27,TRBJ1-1,CASTGQGIAEAFF
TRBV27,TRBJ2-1,CASRLTYNEQFF
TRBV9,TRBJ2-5,CASSVAGGETQYF
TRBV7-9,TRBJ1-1,CASSLGRGGVNTEAFF
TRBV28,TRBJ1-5,CASSRPQGASNQPQHF
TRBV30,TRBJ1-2,CAGSGGGYGYTF
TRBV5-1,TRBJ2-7,CASTDGTYEQYF
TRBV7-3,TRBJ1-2,CASSLNVGLSYGYTF
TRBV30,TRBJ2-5,CAWKSGLARTLGETQYF
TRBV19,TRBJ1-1,CASNNRRTEAFF
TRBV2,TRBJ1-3,CASSELELSF
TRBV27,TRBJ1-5,CASSSQGWNQPQHF
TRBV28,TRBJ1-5,CASSYGLQPQHF